This TCR beta chain was sequenced during a study of T cell responses to AZD1222 COVID-19 vaccine. Whole-study results and caveats: Repertoires were collected only later (after the peak T cell response had occurred). Only six individuals given AZD1222 were seropositive at baseline. White British ancestry dominated among donors, who included more females, and clonal diversity was possibly underestimated. The breadth and depth of Spike-specific TCRs increased once two AZD1222 doses had been given.

Profiled with immunoSEQ multiplex PCR; TCRdb holds only in-frame clones, not every one. Counted here are over 20,000 clones, around nine tenths occurring once; the ten biggest clones make up 34%. To note about this clone: Its matching antigen is unknown.

The germline gives CDR1 ENHRY, CDR2 SYGVKD. The CDR3 runs 13 residues. The junction had 4 bases not matched to a gene; V was cut back by 8 bases and J by 6 bases. Here the sequenced sample was peripheral blood, taken 28 days after the second AZD1222 dose. The receptor was isolated from an adult who received the AZD1222 COVID-19 vaccine. The chain carries TRBV10-3 and TRBJ1-2, with 12 nucleotides matching TRBD1. The CDR3 here is CAIRGQGADGYTF. The CDR3 DNA is TGTGCCATCCGGGGACAGGGGGCAGATGGCTACACCTTC.